The 5 T cell receptor beta chains below come from one sample, sequenced in a study of beta chain features in type 1 diabetes. General study findings and limits: TCRB CDR3 length was moderately but significantly reduced in all four CD4+ subsets of Type 1 diabetes patients.

The whole isolated RNA underwent reverse transcription, so sequencing captured expressed TCRB transcripts. Assay used: immunoSEQ multiplex PCR; TCRdb lists only in-frame clones, some missing. The sample has about 280,000 clones, about 15% seen once. No antigen is known for these receptors. Sequenced: naive CD4+ T cells from blood. Receptors originate from a man aged 18-30 years with type 1 diabetes.

The V and J genes are TRBV29-1 and TRBJ2-7, with TRBD2 as a possible D gene (5 bases). In germline, CDR1 is SQVTM, CDR2 ANQGSEA. The V end lost 5 bases, the J end lost 3 bases, and 8 bases lay between the germline ends. The CDR3 runs to 11 residues. In DNA form, the CDR3 reads TGCAGCGTTCGCCGGGGCTACGAGCAGTACTTC. This encodes CSVRRGYEQYF.

This clone was detected only a few times. The gene calls are TRBV6-6 and TRBJ1-2; 11 bases are shared with TRBD1. Germline V gene lookup returns CDR1 MNHNY and CDR2 SVGAGI (reference sequence). V was clipped by 0 bases and J by 4 bases; unmatched bases: 4. The CDR3 extends over 16 amino acids. CDR3 protein: CASSYSGQGDGYGYTF. CDR3 nucleotides: TGTGCCAGCAGTTACTCGGGACAGGGGGACGGCTATGGCTACACCTTC.

This clone was observed a few times. The CDR3 region is CASSQTPSKRDRTGELFF. DNA of the CDR3: TGCGCCAGCAGCCAAACACCGTCTAAGCGGGACAGGACCGGGGAGCTGTTTTTT. The chain combines TRBV4-1 with TRBJ2-2, with D maybe TRBD1 (8 bases). Per the germline V gene, CDR1 is MGHRA and CDR2 is YSYEKL. Between the trimmed V and J ends, which lost 2 bases and 5 bases, there was a span of 21 bases. The CDR3 totals 18 residues.

The chain couples TRBV29-1 to TRBJ2-3; 9 bases agree with TRBD1. CDR3 length: 15 amino acids. After removal of 3 bases from V and 4 bases from J, the junction contained 8 bases not matched to a gene. Germline CDR1 is SQVTM and CDR2 is ANQGSEA. The CDR3 sequence: CSVEIWTGASDTQYF. The CDR3 bases are TGCAGCGTTGAGATTTGGACAGGGGCATCAGATACGCAGTATTTT.

This clone was observed a handful of times. The chain uses TRBV28 and TRBJ2-1; 8 bases fit TRBD1. The CDR3 consists of 15 residues. With V trimmed by 6 bases and J by 6 bases, 10 bases remained unmatched. From germline, CDR1 is MDHEN and CDR2 SYDVKM. This CDR3 is CASRRRLGQGNEQFF. In DNA form, the CDR3 reads TGTGCCAGCAGACGCAGACTAGGACAGGGCAATGAGCAGTTCTTC.